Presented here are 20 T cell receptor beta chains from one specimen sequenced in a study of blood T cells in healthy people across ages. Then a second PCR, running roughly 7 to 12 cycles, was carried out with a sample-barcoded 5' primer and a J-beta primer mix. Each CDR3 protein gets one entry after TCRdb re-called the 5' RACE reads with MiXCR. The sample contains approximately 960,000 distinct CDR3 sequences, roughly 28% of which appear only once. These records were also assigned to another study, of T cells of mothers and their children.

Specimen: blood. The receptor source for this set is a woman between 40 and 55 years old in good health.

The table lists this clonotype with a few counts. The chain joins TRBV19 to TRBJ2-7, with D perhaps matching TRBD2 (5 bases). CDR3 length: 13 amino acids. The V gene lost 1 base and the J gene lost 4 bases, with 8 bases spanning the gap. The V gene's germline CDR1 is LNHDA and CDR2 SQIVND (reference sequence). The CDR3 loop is CASSIGSGYEQYF. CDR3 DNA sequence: TGTGCCAGTAGTATAGGGTCGGGGTACGAGCAGTACTTC.

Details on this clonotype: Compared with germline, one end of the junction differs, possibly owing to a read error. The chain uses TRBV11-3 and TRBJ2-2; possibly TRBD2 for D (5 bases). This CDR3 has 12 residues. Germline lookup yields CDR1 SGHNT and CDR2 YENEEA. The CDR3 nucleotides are TGTGCCAGCAGCTTATGGAACGGGGAGCGGTTTTTT. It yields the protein CASSLWNGERFF.

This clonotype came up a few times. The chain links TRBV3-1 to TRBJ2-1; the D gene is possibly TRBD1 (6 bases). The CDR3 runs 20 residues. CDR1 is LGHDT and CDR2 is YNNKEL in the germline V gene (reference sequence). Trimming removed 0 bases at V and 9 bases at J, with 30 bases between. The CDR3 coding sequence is TGTGCCAGCAGCCAAGATCCGGTACGACAGGTTAGGCTTAGGGGGAGTGAGCAGTTCTTC. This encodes CASSQDPVRQVRLRGSEQFF.

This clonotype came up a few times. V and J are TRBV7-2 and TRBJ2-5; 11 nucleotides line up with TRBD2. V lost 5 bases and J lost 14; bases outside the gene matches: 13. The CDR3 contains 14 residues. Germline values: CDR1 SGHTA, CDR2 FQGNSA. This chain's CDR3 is CASSQTSGVPSPYF. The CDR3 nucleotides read TGTGCCAGCAGCCAGACTAGCGGGGTGCCATCCCCTTACTTC.

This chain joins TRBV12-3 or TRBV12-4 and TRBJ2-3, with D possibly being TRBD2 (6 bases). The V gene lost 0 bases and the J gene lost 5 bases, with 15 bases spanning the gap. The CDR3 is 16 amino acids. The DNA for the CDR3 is TGTGCCAGCAGTTTAGCGCGTAGCGGTAGGGGAGATACGCAGTATTTT. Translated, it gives CASSLARSGRGDTQYF.

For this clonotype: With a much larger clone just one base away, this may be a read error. The CDR3 here is CAGSVAPGQGDIQYF. The CDR3 bases are TGTGCCGGCAGCGTAGCTCCGGGACAGGGAGACATTCAGTACTTC. The chain employs TRBV9 and TRBJ2-4; the match to TRBD1 covers 9 bases. The CDR3 consists of 15 residues. Germline lookup yields CDR1 SGDLS and CDR2 YYNGEE.

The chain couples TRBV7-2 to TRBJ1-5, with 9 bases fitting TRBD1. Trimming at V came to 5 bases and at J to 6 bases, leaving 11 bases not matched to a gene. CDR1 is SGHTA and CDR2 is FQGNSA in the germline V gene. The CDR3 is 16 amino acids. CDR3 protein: CASSLHTGTGTQPQHF. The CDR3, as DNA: TGTGCCAGCAGCCTGCATACCGGGACAGGGACTCAGCCCCAGCATTTT.

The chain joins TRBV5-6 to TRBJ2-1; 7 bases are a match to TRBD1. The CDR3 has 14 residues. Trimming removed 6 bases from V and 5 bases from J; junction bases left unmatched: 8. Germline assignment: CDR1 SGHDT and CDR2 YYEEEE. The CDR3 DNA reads TGTGCCAGCATCCCCGGGACAGCAAACAATGAGCAGTTCTTC. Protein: CASIPGTANNEQFF.

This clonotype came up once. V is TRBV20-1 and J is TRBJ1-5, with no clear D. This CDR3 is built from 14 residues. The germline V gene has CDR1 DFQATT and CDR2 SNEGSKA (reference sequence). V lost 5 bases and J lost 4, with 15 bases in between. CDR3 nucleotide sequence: TGCAGTGCTGCTCAATACGGGGTTAATCAGCCCCAGCATTTT. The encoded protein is CSAAQYGVNQPQHF.

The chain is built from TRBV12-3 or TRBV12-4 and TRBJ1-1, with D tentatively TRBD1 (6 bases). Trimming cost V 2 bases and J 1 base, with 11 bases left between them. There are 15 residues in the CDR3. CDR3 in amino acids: CASSLSVGGNTEAFF. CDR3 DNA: TGTGCCAGCAGTTTATCGGTAGGGGGGAACACTGAAGCTTTCTTT.

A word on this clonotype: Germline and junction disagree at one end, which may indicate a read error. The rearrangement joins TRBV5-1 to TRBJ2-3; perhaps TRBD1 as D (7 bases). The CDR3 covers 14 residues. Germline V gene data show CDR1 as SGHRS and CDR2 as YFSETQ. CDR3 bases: TGCGCCAGCAGCTTTTGGAGGGGGACAGATGCGCAGTATTTT. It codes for CASSFWRGTDAQYF.

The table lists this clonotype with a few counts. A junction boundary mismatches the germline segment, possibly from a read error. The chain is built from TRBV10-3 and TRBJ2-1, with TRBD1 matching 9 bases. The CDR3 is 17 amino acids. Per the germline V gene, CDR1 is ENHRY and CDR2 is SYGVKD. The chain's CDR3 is CAISETSSGQGKNGQFF. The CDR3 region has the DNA TGTGCCATCAGTGAAACAAGTTCGGGACAGGGAAAAAATGGGCAGTTCTTC.

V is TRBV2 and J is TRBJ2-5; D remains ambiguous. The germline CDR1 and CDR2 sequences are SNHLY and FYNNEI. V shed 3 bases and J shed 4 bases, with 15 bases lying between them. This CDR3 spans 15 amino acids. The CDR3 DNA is TGTGCCAGCAGTGATCGAGGTCTGGATGGAGAGACCCAGTACTTC. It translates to CASSDRGLDGETQYF.

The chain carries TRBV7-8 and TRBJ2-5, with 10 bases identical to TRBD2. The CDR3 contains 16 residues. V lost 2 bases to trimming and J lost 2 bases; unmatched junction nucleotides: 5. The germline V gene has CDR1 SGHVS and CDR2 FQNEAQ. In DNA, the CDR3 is TGTGCCAGCAGCTTAAGTACGACTAGCGGGCAAGAGACCCAGTACTTC. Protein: CASSLSTTSGQETQYF.

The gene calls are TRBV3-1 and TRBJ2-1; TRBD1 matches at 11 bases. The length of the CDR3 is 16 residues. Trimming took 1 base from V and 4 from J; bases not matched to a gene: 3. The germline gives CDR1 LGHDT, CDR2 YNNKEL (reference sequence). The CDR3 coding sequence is TGTGCCAGCAGCCAAGGGGGACAGGGGGTTTACAATGAGCAGTTCTTC. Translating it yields CASSQGGQGVYNEQFF.

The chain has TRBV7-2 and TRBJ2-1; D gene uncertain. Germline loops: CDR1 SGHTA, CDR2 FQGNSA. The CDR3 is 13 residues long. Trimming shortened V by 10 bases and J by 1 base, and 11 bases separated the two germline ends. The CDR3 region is CANTPGSYNEQFF. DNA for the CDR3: TGTGCCAACACCCCCGGGTCCTACAATGAGCAGTTCTTC.

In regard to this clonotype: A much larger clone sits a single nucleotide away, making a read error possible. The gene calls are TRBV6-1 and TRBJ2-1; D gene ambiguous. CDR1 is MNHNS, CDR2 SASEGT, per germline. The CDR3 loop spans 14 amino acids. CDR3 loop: CAGSEANVPDEQFF. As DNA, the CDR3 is TGTGCCGGCAGTGAAGCCAACGTTCCAGACGAGCAGTTCTTC.

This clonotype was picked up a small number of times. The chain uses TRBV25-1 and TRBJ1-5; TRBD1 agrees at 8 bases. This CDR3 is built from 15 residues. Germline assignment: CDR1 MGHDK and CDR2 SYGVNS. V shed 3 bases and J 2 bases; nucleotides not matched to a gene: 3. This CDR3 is CASSDSTGGNQPQHF. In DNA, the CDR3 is TGTGCCAGCAGTGATTCGACAGGGGGCAATCAGCCCCAGCATTTT.

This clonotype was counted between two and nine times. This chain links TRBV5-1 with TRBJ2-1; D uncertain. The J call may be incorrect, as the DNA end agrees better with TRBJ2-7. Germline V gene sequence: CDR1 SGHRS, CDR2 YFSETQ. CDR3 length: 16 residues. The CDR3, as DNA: TGCGCCAGCAGCTTAGGGTCCTCAGATCCTTACAATGAGCAGTACTTC. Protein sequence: CASSLGSSDPYNEQYF.

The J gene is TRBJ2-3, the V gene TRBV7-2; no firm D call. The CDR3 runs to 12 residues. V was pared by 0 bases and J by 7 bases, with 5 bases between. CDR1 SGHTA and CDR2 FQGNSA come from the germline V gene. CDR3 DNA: TGTGCCAGCAGCTTAGCTGCGAATACGCAGTATTTT. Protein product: CASSLAANTQYF. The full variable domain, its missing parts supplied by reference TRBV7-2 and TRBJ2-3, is GAGVSQSPSNKVTEKGKDVELRCDPISGHTALYWYRQSLGQGLEFLIYFQGNSAPDKSGLPSDRFSAERTGGSVSTLTIQRTQQEDSAVYLCASSLAANTQYFGPGTRLTVL.